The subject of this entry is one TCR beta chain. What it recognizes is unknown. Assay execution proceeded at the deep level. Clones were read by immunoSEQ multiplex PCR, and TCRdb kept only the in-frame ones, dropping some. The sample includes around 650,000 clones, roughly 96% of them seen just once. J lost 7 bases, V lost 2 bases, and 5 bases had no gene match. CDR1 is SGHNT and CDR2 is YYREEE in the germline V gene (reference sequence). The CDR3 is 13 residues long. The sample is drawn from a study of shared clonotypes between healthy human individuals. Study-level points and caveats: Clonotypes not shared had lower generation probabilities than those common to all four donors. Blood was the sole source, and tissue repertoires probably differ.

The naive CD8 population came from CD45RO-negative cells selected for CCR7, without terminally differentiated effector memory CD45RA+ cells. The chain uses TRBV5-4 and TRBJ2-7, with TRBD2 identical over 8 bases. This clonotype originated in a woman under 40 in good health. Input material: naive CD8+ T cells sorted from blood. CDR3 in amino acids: CASSFGVAGEQYF. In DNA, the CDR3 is TGTGCCAGCAGCTTCGGGGTAGCGGGGGAGCAGTACTTC.